The 20 T cell receptor beta chains below were found in one sample sequenced in a study of CD8+ T cells in alopecia areata. Following RNA extraction, reverse transcription yielded cDNA that acted as the sequencing template. The assay was immunoSEQ multiplex PCR, and TCRdb's table has in-frame clones only and misses some. The table records some 95,000 clones, 35% to 50% of them present only once. Sequenced input: CD4+ T cells sorted from blood. The source of these receptors is a human donor with alopecia areata.

The chain has TRBV28 and TRBJ1-2; D ambiguous. Germline V gene lookup returns CDR1 MDHEN and CDR2 SYDVKM. V was shortened by 7 bases and J by 3 bases, with 18 bases between the two germline ends. The CDR3 loop spans 15 amino acids. CDR3 nucleotides: TGTGCCAGCAACCAAAACGGGGTGGTTGACTATGGCTACACCTTC. Its protein is CASNQNGVVDYGYTF.

This clone has only a few counts. The chain employs TRBV7-2 and TRBJ1-6; D is ambiguous. The V and J ends lost 6 bases and 6 bases respectively, with 12 bases between them. This CDR3 region has 14 residues. CDR1 is SGHTA and CDR2 is FQGNSA in the germline V gene. Here the CDR3 reads CASRTQNPNSPLHF. CDR3 bases: TGTGCCAGCAGGACCCAGAACCCTAATTCACCCCTCCACTTT.

This clone has just a few counts. The chain carries TRBV27 and TRBJ2-3; TRBD2 matches 9 bases. CDR1 and CDR2 from the germline V gene are MNHEY and SMNVEV (reference sequence). With 2 bases clipped from V and 3 bases from J, the junction kept 9 bases outside the gene matches. CDR3 size: 17 residues. CDR3 residues: CASSLRLLAGLTDTQYF. CDR3 nucleotides: TGTGCCAGCAGTTTACGGCTACTAGCGGGCCTAACAGATACGCAGTATTTT.

The chain recombines TRBV5-7 with TRBJ2-7, with TRBD1 identical over 7 bases. TRBV5-7 is identified as an open reading frame with a role that is uncertain. This CDR3 comprises 15 residues. V dropped 10 bases and J dropped 5; count of bases not matched to a gene: 18. In DNA, the CDR3 is TGTGCCGCCTCTGTGCCCAGGACAGGATTCCACGAGCAGTACTTC. Its protein product is CAASVPRTGFHEQYF.

The V gene is TRBV9, the J gene TRBJ2-1, with 10 nucleotides matching TRBD1. The germline CDR1 and CDR2 sequences are SGDLS and YYNGEE. V trimming: 0 bases; J trimming: 6 bases; junction bases outside the gene matches: 9. The CDR3 covers 17 residues. This CDR3 is CASSVVSGTGAPNEQFF. CDR3 in DNA: TGTGCCAGCAGCGTAGTTTCCGGGACAGGGGCCCCCAATGAGCAGTTCTTC.

The table lists this clone with a few counts. The chain employs TRBV7-2 and TRBJ1-4; D is unclear. The CDR3 has 12 residues. The germline CDR1 and CDR2 sequences are SGHTA and FQGNSA. V gave up 5 bases and J gave up 8 bases, with 9 bases separating them. In nucleotides, the CDR3 is TGTGCCAGCAGCAACCCGGCGGAAAAACTGTTTTTT. This encodes CASSNPAEKLFF.

This clone has more than one count but fewer than ten. The chain recombines TRBV20-1 with TRBJ1-5; D ambiguous. The CDR3 sequence is 11 residues long. Between the trimmed V and J ends, which lost 2 bases and 3 bases, there was a span of 2 bases. Germline lookup yields CDR1 DFQATT and CDR2 SNEGSKA (reference sequence). CDR3 in DNA: TGCAGTGCTAGATACAATCAGCCCCAGCATTTT. Translated, it gives CSARYNQPQHF.

This clone has a count of ten or more. The rearrangement joins TRBV29-1 to TRBJ1-3, with D perhaps matching TRBD1 (5 bases). The CDR3 consists of 12 residues. The ends were cut back, 6 bases at V and 4 bases at J, with 10 bases in the middle. The V gene's germline CDR1 is SQVTM and CDR2 ANQGSEA. Here the CDR3 DNA reads TGCAGCGTGAGCAACAGGGGAAACACCATATATTTT. Encoded protein: CSVSNRGNTIYF.

The chain uses TRBV6-5 and TRBJ1-4; 8 bases line up with TRBD1. In germline, CDR1 is MNHEY, CDR2 SVGAGI. V was clipped by 2 bases and J by 5 bases; unmatched bases: 4. This CDR3 region has 15 residues. The CDR3 region has the DNA TGTGCCAGCAGTTACGGGACAGGTGGGAATGAAAAACTGTTTTTT. Amino acid sequence: CASSYGTGGNEKLFF.

Note on this clone: The same CDR3 is also encoded by other DNA sequences in this sample. This chain uses TRBV29-1 with TRBJ2-1, with unresolved D. CDR3 length equals 11 residues. Deletions cut 4 bases from V and 4 bases from J, with 5 bases between. Looked up from germline, CDR1 is SQVTM and CDR2 is ANQGSEA. The CDR3 nucleotides read TGCAGCGTTGGTCATTACAATGAGCAGTTCTTC. As protein: CSVGHYNEQFF.

CDR3 loop: CAAGEQETQYF. The CDR3 region has the DNA TGTGCCGCGGGGGAACAAGAGACCCAGTACTTC. The chain has TRBV5-4 and TRBJ2-5; 7 nucleotides match TRBD2. Germline V gene lookup returns CDR1 SGHNT and CDR2 YYREEE (reference sequence). This CDR3 comprises 11 residues. With V trimmed by 10 bases and J by 2 bases, 2 bases remained unmatched.

The chain links TRBV6-5 to TRBJ2-5; 8 bases match TRBD1. This CDR3 spans 14 amino acids. Germline V gene data show CDR1 as MNHEY and CDR2 as SVGAGI. The J segment lost 3 bases and the V segment lost 6 bases, leaving 6 bases of the junction unmatched. The chain's CDR3 is CASRSNRGKETQYF. CDR3 DNA sequence: TGTGCCAGCAGATCGAACAGGGGGAAAGAGACCCAGTACTTC.

V usage is TRBV11-2 and J usage is TRBJ2-1; D perhaps matches TRBD2 (6 bases). Per germline, CDR1 SGHAT and CDR2 FQNNGV. Trimming took 4 bases from V and 6 from J, leaving 22 bases between them. The CDR3 runs to 17 residues. The CDR3 region is CASSSPGRRDFSNEQFF. CDR3 coding DNA: TGTGCCAGCAGCTCCCCGGGTAGGCGGGACTTTAGCAATGAGCAGTTCTTC.

The rearrangement joins TRBV30 to TRBJ2-5, with D possibly called TRBD1 or TRBD2 (7 bases each). Deletions cut 0 bases from V and 4 bases from J, with 27 bases between. This CDR3 has 19 residues. Germline V CDR1 and CDR2: GTSNPN, SVGIG (reference sequence). The CDR3 here is CAWSVLGTTGEGGRETQYF. The CDR3 coding sequence is TGTGCCTGGAGTGTACTGGGGACTACAGGGGAGGGAGGACGAGAGACCCAGTACTTC.

The CDR3 spells CASSFQDRGSGYTF. CDR3 in DNA: TGCGCCAGCAGCTTCCAGGACAGGGGAAGTGGCTACACCTTC. The V gene is TRBV5-1, the J gene TRBJ1-2; 9 bases match TRBD1. Germline CDR1 reads SGHRS; CDR2 reads YFSETQ. J gave up 7 bases and V 2 bases, and 6 bases lay outside the gene matches. The CDR3 extends over 14 amino acids.

This clone was recorded a few times. The rearrangement uses TRBV18 and TRBJ2-1, with a tentative D call TRBD1 (5 bases). Germline V gene data show CDR1 as KGHSH and CDR2 as LQKENI. The V end lost 2 bases, the J end lost 7 bases, and 9 bases lay between the germline ends. The CDR3 runs to 13 residues. The chain's CDR3 is CASSPGAANEQFF. CDR3 nucleotides: TGTGCCAGCTCACCAGGGGCGGCTAATGAGCAGTTCTTC. The full variable domain, in which reference TRBV18 and TRBJ2-1 provide the parts outside the CDR3, is NAGVMQNPRHLVRRRGQEARLRCSPMKGHSHVYWYRQLPEEGLKFMVYLQKENIIDESGMPKERFSAEFPKEGPSILRIQQVVRGDSAAYFCASSPGAANEQFFGPGTRLTVL.

This clone was seen a few times. The chain recombines TRBV29-1 with TRBJ1-1; D not resolved. Germline CDR1 is SQVTM and CDR2 is ANQGSEA. The CDR3 spans 13 residues. Trimming removed 7 bases at V and 2 bases at J, with 14 bases between. CDR3 DNA: TGCAGCGCCCGACCGACACGTAACACTGAAGCTTTCTTT. This sequence encodes CSARPTRNTEAFF.

This clone appeared a few times. CDR3 residues: CASSRLPRGNQPQHF. CDR3 bases: TGTGCCAGTAGCAGGCTTCCTCGGGGCAATCAGCCCCAGCATTTT. This chain links TRBV19 with TRBJ1-5; D is ambiguous. CDR3 length equals 15 residues. CDR1 and CDR2 (germline): LNHDA, SQIVND (reference sequence). Trimming cost V 6 bases and J 2 bases, with 14 bases left between them.

V usage is TRBV29-1 and J usage is TRBJ1-4; perhaps TRBD1 as D (5 bases). This CDR3 spans 12 amino acids. V was pared by 7 bases and J by 10 bases, with 16 bases between. Per the germline V gene, CDR1 is SQVTM and CDR2 is ANQGSEA. This CDR3 reads CSGLGGRGKLFF. CDR3 bases: TGCAGCGGACTCGGGGGAAGAGGAAAACTGTTTTTT.

This clone was seen at least ten times. The rearrangement uses TRBV29-1 and TRBJ2-3; D uncertain. The CDR3 spans 15 residues. V lost 7 bases, J lost 1 base, and 18 bases lay in between. Germline V lookup: CDR1 SQVTM, CDR2 ANQGSEA. The DNA for the CDR3 is TGCAGCGGGGCGTCCGGGTTGTTTGGCACAGATACGCAGTATTTT. This gives the protein CSGASGLFGTDTQYF.